Sequencing of this T cell receptor beta chain was carried out in a study of human T cells and chemical hapten exposure. Study summary: All through the roughly 25-week study, the scalp of each patient received diphenylcyclopropenone doses weekly. Predominantly women, the patients had alopecia areata, totalis or universalis.

The library gave individual cDNA molecules unique molecular identifiers. Using its own MiXCR run on the RACE reads, TCRdb lists one record per CDR3 protein. The sample has 250,000 or so distinct CDR3 sequences, around 9.3% seen once. Overall study findings and caveats: The donors suffered from alopecia, so their immune response may not match that of healthy people.

This clonotype was observed a few times. Its antigen is unidentified. The time point denotes: pre-sensitization, week 0. Treatment in this sample: therapeutic diphenylcyclopropenone sensitization with weekly scalp DPC. The sequence was obtained from a middle-aged woman with alopecia areata. Some clones in this sample may be carry-over from other donors' samples. This specimen consisted of whole blood, obtained in connection with sensitization to the hapten diphenylcyclopropenone (DPC).

CDR3 bases: TGTGCCAGCGAGACAGACAGGAAAGCTTTCTTT. Its protein product is CASETDRKAFF. The rearrangement joins TRBV28 to TRBJ1-1; D possibly corresponds to TRBD1 (6 bases). This CDR3 comprises 11 residues. V was shortened by 8 bases and J by 9 bases, with 13 bases between the two germline ends. Germline-derived CDR1 and CDR2 are MDHEN and SYDVKM.